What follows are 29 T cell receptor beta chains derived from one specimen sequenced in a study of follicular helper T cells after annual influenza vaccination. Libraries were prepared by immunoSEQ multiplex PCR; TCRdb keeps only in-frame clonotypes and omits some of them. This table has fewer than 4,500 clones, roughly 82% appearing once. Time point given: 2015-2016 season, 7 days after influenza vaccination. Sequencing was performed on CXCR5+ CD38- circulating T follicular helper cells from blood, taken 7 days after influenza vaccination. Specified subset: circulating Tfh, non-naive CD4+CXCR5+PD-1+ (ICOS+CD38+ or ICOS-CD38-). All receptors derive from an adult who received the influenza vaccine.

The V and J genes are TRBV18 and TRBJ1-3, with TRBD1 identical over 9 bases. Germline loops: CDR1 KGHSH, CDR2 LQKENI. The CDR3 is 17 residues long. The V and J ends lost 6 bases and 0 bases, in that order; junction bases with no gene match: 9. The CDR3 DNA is TGTGCCAGCTCGCCGACAGGACAGGGGCGCTCTGGAAACACCATATATTTT. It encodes CASSPTGQGRSGNTIYF.

Written as DNA, the CDR3 is TGCGCCAGCAGCAATCCCCCTGCAGATACGCAGTATTTT. Translating gives CASSNPPADTQYF. This chain connects TRBV5-1 to TRBJ2-3; D not resolved. This CDR3 is built from 13 residues. V lost 4 bases, J lost 4 bases, and 10 bases lay in between. Germline CDR1 and CDR2: SGHRS and YFSETQ.

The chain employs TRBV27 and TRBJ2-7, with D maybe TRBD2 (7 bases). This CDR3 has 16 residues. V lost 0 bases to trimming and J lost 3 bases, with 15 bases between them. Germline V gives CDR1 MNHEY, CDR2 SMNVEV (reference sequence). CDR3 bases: TGTGCCAGCAGTTTATCCGGGGTCGGGGGGCTCTACGAGCAGTACTTC. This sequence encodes CASSLSGVGGLYEQYF.

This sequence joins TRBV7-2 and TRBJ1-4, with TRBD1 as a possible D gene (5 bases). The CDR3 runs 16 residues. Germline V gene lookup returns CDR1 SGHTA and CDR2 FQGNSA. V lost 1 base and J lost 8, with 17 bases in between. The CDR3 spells CASSLGGPGPGEKLFF. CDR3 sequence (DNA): TGTGCCAGCAGCTTAGGGGGACCGGGCCCGGGGGAAAAACTGTTTTTT.

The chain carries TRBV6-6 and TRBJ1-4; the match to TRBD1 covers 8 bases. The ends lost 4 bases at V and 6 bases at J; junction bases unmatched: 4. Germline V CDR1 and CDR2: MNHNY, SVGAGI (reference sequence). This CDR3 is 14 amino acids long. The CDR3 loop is CASSSGGAYEKLFF. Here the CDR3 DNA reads TGTGCCAGCAGTTCAGGGGGCGCTTATGAAAAACTGTTTTTT.

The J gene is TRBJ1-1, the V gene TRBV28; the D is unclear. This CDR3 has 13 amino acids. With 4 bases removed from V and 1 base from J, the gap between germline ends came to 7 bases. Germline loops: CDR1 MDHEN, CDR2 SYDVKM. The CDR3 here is CASSSIKNTEAFF. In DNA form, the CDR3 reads TGTGCCAGCAGTTCAATCAAGAACACTGAAGCTTTCTTT.

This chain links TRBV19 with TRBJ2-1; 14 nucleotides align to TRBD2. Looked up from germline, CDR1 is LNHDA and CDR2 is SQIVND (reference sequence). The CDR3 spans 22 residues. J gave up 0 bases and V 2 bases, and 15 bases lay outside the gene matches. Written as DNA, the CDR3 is TGTGCCAGTAGTATATATCGTCGGCGGGATGGGACTAGCGGGAGCTCCTACAATGAGCAGTTCTTC. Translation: CASSIYRRRDGTSGSSYNEQFF.

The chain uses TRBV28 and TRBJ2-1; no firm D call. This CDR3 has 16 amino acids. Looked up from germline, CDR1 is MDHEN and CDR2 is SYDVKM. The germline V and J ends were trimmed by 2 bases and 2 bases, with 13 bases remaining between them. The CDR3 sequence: CASSLLGQSAYNEQFF. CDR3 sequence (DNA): TGTGCCAGCAGTTTACTAGGTCAATCAGCCTACAATGAGCAGTTCTTC.

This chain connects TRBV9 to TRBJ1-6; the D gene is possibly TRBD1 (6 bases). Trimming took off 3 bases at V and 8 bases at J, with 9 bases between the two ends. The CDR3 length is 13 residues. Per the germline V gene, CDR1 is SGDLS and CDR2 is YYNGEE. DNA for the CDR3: TGTGCCAGCAGCGGTAACAGGGATTCACCCCTCCACTTT. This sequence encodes CASSGNRDSPLHF. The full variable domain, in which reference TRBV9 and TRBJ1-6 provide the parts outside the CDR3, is DSGVTQTPKHLITATGQRVTLRCSPRSGDLSVYWYQQSLDQGLQFLIQYYNGEERAKGNILERFSAQQFPDLHSELNLSSLELGDSALYFCASSGNRDSPLHFGNGTRLTVT.

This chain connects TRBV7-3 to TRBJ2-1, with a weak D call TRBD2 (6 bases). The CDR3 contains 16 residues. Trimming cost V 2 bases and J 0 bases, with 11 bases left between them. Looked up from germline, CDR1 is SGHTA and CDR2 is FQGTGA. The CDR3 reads CASSLGAGSSYNEQFF. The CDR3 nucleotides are TGTGCCAGCAGCTTAGGGGCCGGGAGCTCCTACAATGAGCAGTTCTTC.

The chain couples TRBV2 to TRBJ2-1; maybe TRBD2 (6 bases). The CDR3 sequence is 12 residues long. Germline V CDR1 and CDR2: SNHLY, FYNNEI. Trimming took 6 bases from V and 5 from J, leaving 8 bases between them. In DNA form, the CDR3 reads TGTGCCAGCAGGGGGAGGAACAATGAGCAGTTCTTC. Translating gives CASRGRNNEQFF.

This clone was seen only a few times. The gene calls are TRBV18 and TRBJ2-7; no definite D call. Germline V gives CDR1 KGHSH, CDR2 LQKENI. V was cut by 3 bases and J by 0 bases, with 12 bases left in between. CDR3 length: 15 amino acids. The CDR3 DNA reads TGTGCCAGCTCACCTCAAGGCCAGAGCTCCTACGAGCAGTACTTC. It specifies CASSPQGQSSYEQYF. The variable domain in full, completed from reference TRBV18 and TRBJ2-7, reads NAGVMQNPRHLVRRRGQEARLRCSPMKGHSHVYWYRQLPEEGLKFMVYLQKENIIDESGMPKERFSAEFPKEGPSILRIQQVVRGDSAAYFCASSPQGQSSYEQYFGPGTRLTVT.

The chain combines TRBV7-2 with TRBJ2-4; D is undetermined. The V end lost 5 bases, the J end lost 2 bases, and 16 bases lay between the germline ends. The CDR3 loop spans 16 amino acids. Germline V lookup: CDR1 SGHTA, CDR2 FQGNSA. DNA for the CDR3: TGTGCCAGCAGCCTAGAATCGAGCCACCCCAAAAACATTCAGTACTTC. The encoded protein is CASSLESSHPKNIQYF.

Here the CDR3 reads CASSLYSGSTGELFF. The CDR3 coding sequence is TGTGCCAGCAGCCTATACTCAGGGTCCACCGGGGAGCTGTTTTTT. This sequence joins TRBV14 and TRBJ2-2, with D maybe TRBD1 (5 bases). Germline V gene lookup returns CDR1 SGHDN and CDR2 FVKESK. Between the trimmed V and J ends, which lost 4 bases and 4 bases, there was a span of 13 bases. The CDR3 contains 15 residues. The full variable domain, completed using reference TRBV14 and TRBJ2-2, is EAGVTQFPSHSVIEKGQTVTLRCDPISGHDNLYWYRRVMGKEIKFLLHFVKESKQDESGMPNNRFLAERTGGTYSTLKVQPAELEDSGVYFCASSLYSGSTGELFFGEGSRLTVL.

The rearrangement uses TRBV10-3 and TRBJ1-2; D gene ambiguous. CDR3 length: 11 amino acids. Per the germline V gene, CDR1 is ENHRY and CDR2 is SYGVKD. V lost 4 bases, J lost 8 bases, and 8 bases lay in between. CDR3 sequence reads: CAISGPGGYTF. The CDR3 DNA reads TGTGCCATCAGTGGGCCGGGAGGCTACACCTTC.

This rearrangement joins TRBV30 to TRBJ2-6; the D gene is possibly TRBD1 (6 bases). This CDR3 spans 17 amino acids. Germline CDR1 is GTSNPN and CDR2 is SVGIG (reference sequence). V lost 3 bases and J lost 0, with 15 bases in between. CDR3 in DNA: TGTGCCTGGAGACACGGGACACCACTCTCTGGGGCCAACGTCCTGACTTTC. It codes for CAWRHGTPLSGANVLTF.

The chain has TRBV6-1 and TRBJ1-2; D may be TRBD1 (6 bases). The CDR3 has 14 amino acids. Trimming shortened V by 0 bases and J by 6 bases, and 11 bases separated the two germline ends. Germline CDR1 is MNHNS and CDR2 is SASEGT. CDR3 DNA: TGTGCCAGCAGTGAAGCGGGGGGGGCGCATGGCTACACCTTC. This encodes CASSEAGGAHGYTF.

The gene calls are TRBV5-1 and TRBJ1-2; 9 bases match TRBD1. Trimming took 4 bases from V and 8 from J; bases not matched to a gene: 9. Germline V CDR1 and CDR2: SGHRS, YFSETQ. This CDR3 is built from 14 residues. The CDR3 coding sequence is TGCGCCAGCAGCGTAGGACAGGGGAGAGAGGGCTACACCTTC. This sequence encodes CASSVGQGREGYTF.

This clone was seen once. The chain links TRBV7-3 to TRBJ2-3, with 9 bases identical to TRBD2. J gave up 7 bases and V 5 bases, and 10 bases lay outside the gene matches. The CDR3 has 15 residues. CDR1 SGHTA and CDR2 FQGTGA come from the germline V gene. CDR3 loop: CASSRLAGGQYTQYF. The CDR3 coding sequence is TGTGCCAGCAGCCGTCTTGCGGGGGGGCAATATACGCAGTATTTT.

The CDR3 nucleotides read TGTGCCAGCAGTCCGCCCGGGGCGGGGGATACGCAGTATTTT. Amino acid sequence: CASSPPGAGDTQYF. The chain couples TRBV6-6 to TRBJ2-3, with D tentatively TRBD2 (6 bases). Germline CDR1 is MNHNY and CDR2 is SVGAGI (reference sequence). The V gene lost 5 bases and the J gene lost 6 bases, with 15 bases spanning the gap. The CDR3 spans 14 residues.

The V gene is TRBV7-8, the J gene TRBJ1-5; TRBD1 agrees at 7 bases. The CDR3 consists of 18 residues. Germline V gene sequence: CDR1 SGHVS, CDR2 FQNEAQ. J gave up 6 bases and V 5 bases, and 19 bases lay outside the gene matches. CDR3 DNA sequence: TGTGCCAGCAGCCCACCAGGGGGGGGGCGAGTACATGGTCAGCCCCAGCATTTT. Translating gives CASSPPGGGRVHGQPQHF.

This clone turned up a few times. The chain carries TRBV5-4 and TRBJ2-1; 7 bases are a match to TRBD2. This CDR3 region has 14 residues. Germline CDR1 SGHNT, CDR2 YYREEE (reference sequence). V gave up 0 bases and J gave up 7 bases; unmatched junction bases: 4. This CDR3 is CASSLDREGNEQFF. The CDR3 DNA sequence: TGTGCCAGCAGCTTGGATAGGGAGGGAAATGAGCAGTTCTTC.

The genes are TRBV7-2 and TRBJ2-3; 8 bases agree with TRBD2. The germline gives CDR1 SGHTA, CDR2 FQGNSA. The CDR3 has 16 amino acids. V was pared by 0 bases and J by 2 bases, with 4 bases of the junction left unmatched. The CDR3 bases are TGTGCCAGCAGCTTAGCCGGGGGGGCGGTCACAGATACGCAGTATTTT. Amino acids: CASSLAGGAVTDTQYF.

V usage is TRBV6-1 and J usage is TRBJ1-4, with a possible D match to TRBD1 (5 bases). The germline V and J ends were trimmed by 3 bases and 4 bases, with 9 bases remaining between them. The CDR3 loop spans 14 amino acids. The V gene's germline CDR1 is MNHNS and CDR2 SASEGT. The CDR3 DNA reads TGTGCCAGCAGTGATTCGGGGCTTAATGAAAAACTGTTTTTT. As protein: CASSDSGLNEKLFF.

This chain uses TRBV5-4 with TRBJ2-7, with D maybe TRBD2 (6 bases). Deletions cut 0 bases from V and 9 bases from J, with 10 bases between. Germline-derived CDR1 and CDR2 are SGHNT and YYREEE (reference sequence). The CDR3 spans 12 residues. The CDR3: CASSLESRGQYF. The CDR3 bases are TGTGCCAGCAGCTTGGAGTCGCGGGGGCAGTACTTC.

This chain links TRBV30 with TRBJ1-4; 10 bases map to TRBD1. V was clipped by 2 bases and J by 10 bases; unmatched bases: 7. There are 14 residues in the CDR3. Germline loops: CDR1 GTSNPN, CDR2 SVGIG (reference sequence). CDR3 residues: CAWSLTGGRGKLFF. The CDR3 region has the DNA TGTGCCTGGAGTTTGACAGGGGGCAGGGGAAAACTGTTTTTT.

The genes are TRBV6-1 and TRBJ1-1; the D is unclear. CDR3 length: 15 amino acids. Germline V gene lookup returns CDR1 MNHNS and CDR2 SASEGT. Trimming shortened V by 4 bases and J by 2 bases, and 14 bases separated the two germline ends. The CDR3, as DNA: TGTGCCAGCAGTGGTTTGGTCAGAGCTAACACTGAAGCTTTCTTT. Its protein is CASSGLVRANTEAFF.

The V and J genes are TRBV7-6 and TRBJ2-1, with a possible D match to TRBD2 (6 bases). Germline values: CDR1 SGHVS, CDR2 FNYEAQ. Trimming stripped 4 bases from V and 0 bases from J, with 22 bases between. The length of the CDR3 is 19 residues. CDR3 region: CASSSRPQAGSRSYNEQFF. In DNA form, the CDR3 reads TGTGCCAGCAGCTCCAGACCGCAGGCGGGGAGCCGCTCCTACAATGAGCAGTTCTTC.

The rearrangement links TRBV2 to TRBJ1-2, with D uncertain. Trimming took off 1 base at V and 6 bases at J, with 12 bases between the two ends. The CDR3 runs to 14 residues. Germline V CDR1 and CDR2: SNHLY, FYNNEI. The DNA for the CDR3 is TGTGCCAGCAGTGAAGTTTGGGGTCGAAATGGCTACACCTTC. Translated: CASSEVWGRNGYTF.